This TCR beta chain was profiled in a study of shared clonotypes between healthy human individuals. On the study more broadly: There were three CD4 naive, three CD4 memory, two CD8 naive and one CD8 memory plates per donor.

The naive CD8 fraction comprised CD45RO-negative cells positively selected for CCR7 and excluded terminally differentiated effector memory CD45RA+ cells. Study-wide results and caveats: The four-donor shared clonotypes exceeded non-shared clonotypes in generation probability, with non-shared ones scoring lower. Shared clonotypes: about 5% naive CD4, about 3.5% naive CD8, about 2.5% memory CD4, around 0.4% memory CD8.

The CDR3 is 15 residues long. The V end lost 5 bases, the J end lost 0 bases, and 11 bases lay between the germline ends. In germline, CDR1 is LNHNV, CDR2 YYDKDF (reference sequence). In the sorted-subset replicate PCRs, 200 ng DNA, some 30,000 T cell genomes, was used. The table came from immunoSEQ multiplex PCR; TCRdb's copy has only in-frame clones and leaves some out. Among about 2.1 million clones listed, about 93% were seen once. As concerns this clone: What it binds is not known.

The chain is built from TRBV15 and TRBJ1-5; possible D gene TRBD1, 5 bases. The source material was naive CD8+ T cells from PBMCs. The TCR originated in a man aged 18 to 29 in good health. Some clones in this sample may be carry-over from other donors' samples. DNA for the CDR3: TGTGCCACCAGCGGCGGGGGGAATAGCAATCAGCCCCAGCATTTT. This codes for CATSGGGNSNQPQHF.